The 18 T cell receptor beta chains given below trace back to one sample, sequenced in a study of regulatory T cells in long-lasting Graves disease (TCRdb year 2021). The time point label of this sample denotes: newly diagnosed GD, antithyroid drugs for less than 3 months. RNA was extracted from PBMCs in TRIzol for both TCR sequencing and RNA sequencing. Library construction relied on multiplex PCR. Sequencing relied on an Illumina HiSeq 4000. To build TCR beta libraries, CDR3 regions were amplified by Arm-PCR using iRepertoire HTBI primers. Using fastp at Q25 and MiXCR, TCRdb reprocessed the public reads and kept productive beta chains. Rows merge per CDR3 protein into single entries with the most common DNA and genes. The sample table shows some 500,000 distinct CDR3 sequences, and about 16% are seen once. The top ten hold 20% to 25% of the sample. This sample also appeared in a second study, on T cells in Graves' hyperthyroidism and ophthalmopathy.

This sample comprised peripheral blood mononuclear cells (PBMCs), obtained at new diagnosis, from a patient treated with antithyroid drugs. All receptors derive from a woman between 40 and 65 years old with Graves disease. Donor details come from another sample of the same person, matched by shared clones.

This clonotype turned up a few times. The chain recombines TRBV20-1 with TRBJ2-7; 7 nucleotides line up with TRBD1. The CDR3 consists of 12 residues. The germline V gene has CDR1 DFQATT and CDR2 SNEGSKA (reference sequence). J lost 6 bases, V lost 5 bases, and 7 bases had no gene match. CDR3 sequence reads: CSAPRTGGEQYF. CDR3 coding DNA: TGCAGTGCTCCTCGGACAGGAGGCGAGCAGTACTTC.

CDR3 DNA sequence: TGTGCCAGTAGTCCACGGGGAGGGGCCGGGGAGCTGTTTTTT. Translating gives CASSPRGGAGELFF. The chain links TRBV19 to TRBJ2-2, with 7 bases aligning to TRBD2. Germline loops: CDR1 LNHDA, CDR2 SQIVND (reference sequence). There are 14 residues in the CDR3. J was trimmed by 6 bases and V by 5 bases; bases with no gene match: 6.

The sample holds a few counts of this clonotype. The rearrangement uses TRBV20-1 and TRBJ2-3; D possibly corresponds to TRBD1 (5 bases). Germline V lookup: CDR1 DFQATT, CDR2 SNEGSKA (reference sequence). CDR3 length: 13 amino acids. The V gene lost 0 bases and the J gene lost 4 bases, with 8 bases spanning the gap. The CDR3 coding sequence is TGCAGTGCTAGAGATCTGGGGCCAGATACGCAGTATTTT. It is translated as CSARDLGPDTQYF.

This clonotype was counted ten times or more. The J gene is TRBJ1-1, the V gene TRBV6-2 or TRBV6-3; D call uncertain. Germline V CDR1 and CDR2: MNHEY, SVGEGT. Between the trimmed V and J ends, which lost 5 bases and 4 bases, there was a span of 17 bases. CDR3 length equals 15 residues. CDR3: CASSEGKEMGTEAFF. The DNA of the CDR3 is TGTGCCAGCAGTGAAGGTAAAGAGATGGGCACTGAAGCTTTCTTT.

This clonotype was found many times. The rearrangement links TRBV20-1 to TRBJ2-1; a possible D gene is TRBD1 (6 bases). The V end lost 5 bases, the J end lost 0 bases, and 11 bases lay between the germline ends. Per germline, CDR1 DFQATT and CDR2 SNEGSKA (reference sequence). This CDR3 region has 14 residues. Written as DNA, the CDR3 is TGCAGTGCTCGACAGGATTTCTCCTACAATGAGCAGTTCTTC. Translated, it gives CSARQDFSYNEQFF.

This clonotype occurred many times. This chain connects TRBV20-1 to TRBJ2-7; D unclear. This CDR3 has 13 residues. Germline CDR1 DFQATT, CDR2 SNEGSKA (reference sequence). V was cut by 0 bases and J by 7 bases, with 13 bases left in between. The CDR3 region is CSARDLGGWEQYF. The CDR3 region has the DNA TGCAGTGCTAGAGATCTGGGCGGCTGGGAGCAGTACTTC.

This clonotype was counted only a few times. The V call is TRBV24-1, the J call TRBJ2-7; TRBD1 agrees at 10 bases. The CDR3 contains 13 residues. Unmatched junction bases numbered 3, after V lost 5 bases and J lost 6 bases. CDR1 and CDR2 from the germline V gene are KGHDR and SFDVKD. The CDR3 region is CATSVGTGVEQYF. CDR3 nucleotides: TGTGCCACCAGTGTCGGGACAGGGGTCGAGCAGTACTTC.

This clonotype has more than one count but fewer than ten. The V gene is TRBV7-9, the J gene TRBJ1-2; D remains ambiguous. Germline V gives CDR1 SEHNR, CDR2 FQNEAQ (reference sequence). The CDR3 totals 15 residues. Trimming stripped 2 bases from V and 4 bases from J, with 14 bases between. CDR3 in amino acids: CASSLRVGKGYGYTF. The CDR3 coding sequence is TGTGCCAGCAGCTTACGGGTCGGGAAAGGCTATGGCTACACCTTC.

Only a few counts were recorded for this clonotype. The chain employs TRBV5-1 and TRBJ2-1; no firm D call. The length of the CDR3 is 14 residues. V was trimmed by 3 bases and J by 8 bases, leaving 15 bases between them. Germline V gene sequence: CDR1 SGHRS, CDR2 YFSETQ. Here the CDR3 reads CASSSPGRIDEQFF. The CDR3 DNA is TGCGCCAGCAGCTCACCGGGCAGAATCGATGAGCAGTTCTTC.

This clonotype was counted many times. The chain has TRBV30 and TRBJ2-3; TRBD2 aligns across 11 bases. This CDR3 region has 15 residues. Germline CDR1 reads GTSNPN; CDR2 reads SVGIG (reference sequence). V gave up 2 bases and J gave up 6 bases; unmatched junction bases: 7. CDR3 DNA sequence: TGTGCCTGGAGTTGGGGGGGACTAGCGGCCGATACGCAGTATTTT. Its translation: CAWSWGGLAADTQYF.

The V gene is TRBV20-1, the J gene TRBJ1-1, with D perhaps TRBD1 (5 bases). Trimming took 1 base from V and 6 from J, leaving 27 bases between them. The CDR3 consists of 18 residues. Germline assignment: CDR1 DFQATT and CDR2 SNEGSKA (reference sequence). The CDR3, as DNA: TGCAGTGCTAGAGTGGGGTGGGGGGGTTTGACGAAGGTCTCTGAAGCTTTCTTT. Its protein is CSARVGWGGLTKVSEAFF.

Ten or more counts support this clonotype. The chain recombines TRBV28 with TRBJ2-5; D perhaps matches TRBD1 (6 bases). Germline CDR1 and CDR2: MDHEN and SYDVKM. The CDR3 covers 15 residues. V was trimmed by 4 bases and J by 2 bases, leaving 14 bases between them. CDR3 residues: CASSSRQEIQETQYF. CDR3 bases: TGTGCCAGCAGTTCCCGACAGGAGATACAAGAGACCCAGTACTTC.

This clonotype occurred many times. The rearrangement links TRBV5-1 to TRBJ2-3; no clear D gene. The CDR3 length is 14 residues. The ends were cut back, 4 bases at V and 3 bases at J, with 12 bases in the middle. Germline V gene sequence: CDR1 SGHRS, CDR2 YFSETQ. The CDR3 DNA follows: TGCGCCAGCAGCGTGGACGCTTATACAGATACGCAGTATTTT. Translated: CASSVDAYTDTQYF.

V is TRBV5-1 and J is TRBJ2-7; 9 nucleotides line up with TRBD2. Germline V gene sequence: CDR1 SGHRS, CDR2 YFSETQ. This CDR3 has 14 amino acids. V was clipped by 0 bases and J by 3 bases; unmatched bases: 1. In DNA form, the CDR3 reads TGCGCCAGCAGCTTGGTAGCGGGGGTCTACGAGCAGTACTTC. Protein: CASSLVAGVYEQYF.

This clonotype was counted between two and nine times. CDR3 in DNA: TGTGCCAGCAGCCAAGATTTTAGAGAGACCCAGTACTTC. Its protein product is CASSQDFRETQYF. V is TRBV4-2 and J is TRBJ2-5; D gene ambiguous. V gave up 0 bases and J gave up 4 bases, with 6 bases separating them. The V gene's germline CDR1 is LGHNA and CDR2 YNFKEQ. The CDR3 totals 13 residues.

This clonotype was detected ten times or more. The chain joins TRBV28 to TRBJ2-1; 7 positions agree with TRBD1. V was clipped by 5 bases and J by 5 bases; unmatched bases: 9. The CDR3 contains 15 residues. Per germline, CDR1 MDHEN and CDR2 SYDVKM. The CDR3 is CASSPTGFTNNEQFF. In DNA form, the CDR3 reads TGTGCCAGCAGTCCGACAGGGTTTACTAACAATGAGCAGTTCTTC.

The chain combines TRBV7-9 with TRBJ2-7; TRBD1 matches at 7 bases. The V segment lost 4 bases and the J segment 2 bases; nucleotides outside the gene matches: 11. The germline V gene encodes CDR1 SEHNR and CDR2 FQNEAQ (reference sequence). The CDR3 runs 16 residues. CDR3 loop: CASSSSRQGGTYEQYF. DNA of the CDR3: TGTGCCAGCAGCTCAAGTCGACAGGGTGGTACCTACGAGCAGTACTTC.

This chain uses TRBV7-9 with TRBJ1-1; weak D call: TRBD1 (5 bases). Between the trimmed V and J ends, which lost 0 bases and 6 bases, there was a span of 20 bases. Looked up from germline, CDR1 is SEHNR and CDR2 is FQNEAQ (reference sequence). This CDR3 is built from 17 residues. CDR3 in amino acids: CASSLAGVQSIRAEAFF. Here the CDR3 DNA reads TGTGCCAGCAGCTTAGCGGGGGTTCAATCAATTAGAGCTGAAGCTTTCTTT.